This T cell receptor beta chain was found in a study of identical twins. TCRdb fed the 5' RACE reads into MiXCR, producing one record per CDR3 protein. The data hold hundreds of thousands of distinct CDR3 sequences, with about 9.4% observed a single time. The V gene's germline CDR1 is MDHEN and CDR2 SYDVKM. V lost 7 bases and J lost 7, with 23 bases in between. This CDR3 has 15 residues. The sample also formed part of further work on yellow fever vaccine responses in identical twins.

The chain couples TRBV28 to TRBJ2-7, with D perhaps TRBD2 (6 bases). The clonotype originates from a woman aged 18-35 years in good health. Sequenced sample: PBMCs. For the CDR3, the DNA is TGTGCCAGCAATGGTTCAGAGGGGAGGATGAGAGAGCAGTACTTC. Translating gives CASNGSEGRMREQYF.